The 12 T cell receptor beta chains below come from one sample, sequenced in a study of OX40 agonist ivuxolimab in advanced cancers. Assay: immunoSEQ multiplex PCR; the TCRdb copy retains only in-frame clones and omits some. The sample holds approximately 94,000 clones, under 90% seen once. The starting material was CD4+ or CD8+ T cells sorted from blood, obtained in a trial of the OX40 agonist ivuxolimab. Every receptor here comes from an adult with an advanced solid tumor such as melanoma, head and neck, liver or kidney cancer.

This clone was counted a single time. V gene TRBV6-5 combines with J gene TRBJ2-3; D not certain. There are 11 residues in the CDR3. V was clipped by 10 bases and J by 2 bases, with 7 bases between them. Germline CDR1 reads MNHEY; CDR2 reads SVGAGI. This CDR3 reads CATLFTDTQYF. The DNA for the CDR3 is TGTGCCACCTTGTTCACAGATACGCAGTATTTT.

The rearrangement uses TRBV5-1 and TRBJ2-3, with D perhaps matching TRBD1 (6 bases). Germline V gives CDR1 SGHRS, CDR2 YFSETQ. This CDR3 is built from 14 residues. The V end was cut by 5 bases, the J end by 4 bases, with 14 bases between. CDR3 sequence reads: CASSLQGSPDTQYF. CDR3 sequence (DNA): TGCGCCAGCAGTTTACAGGGAAGCCCAGATACGCAGTATTTT.

The rearrangement joins TRBV9 to TRBJ1-2, with 10 bases fitting TRBD1. V was pared by 0 bases and J by 3 bases, with 2 bases of the junction left unmatched. CDR3 length equals 15 residues. Germline V gene sequence: CDR1 SGDLS, CDR2 YYNGEE. The DNA for the CDR3 is TGTGCCAGCAGCGTAGCGGGGACAGGGGACTATGGCTACACCTTC. As protein: CASSVAGTGDYGYTF.

This clone was detected only once. The chain links TRBV15 to TRBJ1-3; D gene unclear. V was trimmed by 6 bases and J by 7 bases, leaving 10 bases between them. CDR1 is LNHNV, CDR2 YYDKDF, per germline (reference sequence). This CDR3 spans 12 amino acids. CDR3 amino acids: CATREKRNTIYF. The CDR3 DNA sequence: TGTGCCACCAGGGAAAAGAGGAACACCATATATTTT.

The chain links TRBV11-2 to TRBJ1-2; possibly TRBD1 for D (5 bases). Germline V gene lookup returns CDR1 SGHAT and CDR2 FQNNGV. This CDR3 region has 14 residues. V lost 4 bases and J lost 9, with 18 bases in between. The CDR3 region has the DNA TGTGCCAGCAGCTCCTCGACAACAGGTGGTAGCTACACCTTC. This codes for CASSSSTTGGSYTF.

The chain combines TRBV5-5 with TRBJ1-1; 7 bases are a match to TRBD1. This CDR3 region has 13 residues. V trimming: 4 bases; J trimming: 2 bases; junction bases outside the gene matches: 2. Germline V CDR1 and CDR2: SGHKS, YYEKEE (reference sequence). CDR3 region: CASSRQGNTEAFF. DNA for the CDR3: TGTGCCAGCAGCCGACAGGGCAACACTGAAGCTTTCTTT.

CDR3 coding DNA: TGTGCCAGCAGCTCTGGCCACGAAAAACTGTTTTTT. Translation gives CASSSGHEKLFF. This chain joins TRBV7-9 and TRBJ1-4; no clear D gene. V lost 4 bases, J lost 8 bases, and 8 bases lay in between. The germline gives CDR1 SEHNR, CDR2 FQNEAQ (reference sequence). The CDR3 loop spans 12 amino acids.

V gene TRBV9 combines with J gene TRBJ1-3; D unclear. The germline V and J ends were trimmed by 2 bases and 2 bases, with 8 bases remaining between them. The length of the CDR3 is 14 residues. CDR1 is SGDLS and CDR2 is YYNGEE in the germline V gene. The CDR3 DNA reads as TGTGCCAGCAGCGTGAGTAGGGCTGGAAACACCATATATTTT. It is translated as CASSVSRAGNTIYF. The whole variable domain, remainder taken from reference TRBV9 and TRBJ1-3, is DSGVTQTPKHLITATGQRVTLRCSPRSGDLSVYWYQQSLDQGLQFLIQYYNGEERAKGNILERFSAQQFPDLHSELNLSSLELGDSALYFCASSVSRAGNTIYFGEGSWLTVV.

The V call is TRBV12-2, the J call TRBJ1-5; the D segment call TRBD1 is taken from the table without a DNA check. TRBV12-2 corresponds to a pseudogene. CDR3 length: 15 residues. Here the CDR3 reads CASRPDSGKNQPQHF. CDR3 bases: TGTGCAAGTCGCCCTGACAGTGGGAAAAATCAGCCCCAGCATTTT.

This chain joins TRBV11-2 and TRBJ1-3; D remains unclear. Trimming removed 7 bases from V and 0 bases from J, with 19 bases in between. Per germline, CDR1 SGHAT and CDR2 FQNNGV. The CDR3 consists of 17 residues. DNA for the CDR3: TGTGCCAGCAACATCCCTTTTGGGGAGCGCTCTGGAAACACCATATATTTT. This codes for CASNIPFGERSGNTIYF.

The V call is TRBV19, the J call TRBJ1-2; D remains ambiguous. CDR3 size: 13 residues. V was shortened by 5 bases and J by 4 bases, with 11 bases between the two germline ends. The germline gives CDR1 LNHDA, CDR2 SQIVND (reference sequence). The CDR3 sequence: CASSPDGLYGYTF. The CDR3 region has the DNA TGTGCCAGTAGTCCCGACGGACTCTATGGCTACACCTTC. The whole variable domain, remainder taken from reference TRBV19 and TRBJ1-2, is DGGITQSPKYLFRKEGQNVTLSCEQNLNHDAMYWYRQDPGQGLRLIYYSQIVNDFQKGDIAEGYSVSREKKESFPLTVTSAQKNPTAFYLCASSPDGLYGYTFGSGTRLTVV.

The CDR3 nucleotides read TGTGCCACCTGGCACAACAATGAGCAGTTCTTC. It specifies CATWHNNEQFF. This chain links TRBV6-6 with TRBJ2-1; D is unresolved. CDR1 MNHNY and CDR2 SVGAGI come from the germline V gene (reference sequence). Trimming took 10 bases from V and 5 from J, leaving 9 bases between them. The CDR3 is 11 amino acids.